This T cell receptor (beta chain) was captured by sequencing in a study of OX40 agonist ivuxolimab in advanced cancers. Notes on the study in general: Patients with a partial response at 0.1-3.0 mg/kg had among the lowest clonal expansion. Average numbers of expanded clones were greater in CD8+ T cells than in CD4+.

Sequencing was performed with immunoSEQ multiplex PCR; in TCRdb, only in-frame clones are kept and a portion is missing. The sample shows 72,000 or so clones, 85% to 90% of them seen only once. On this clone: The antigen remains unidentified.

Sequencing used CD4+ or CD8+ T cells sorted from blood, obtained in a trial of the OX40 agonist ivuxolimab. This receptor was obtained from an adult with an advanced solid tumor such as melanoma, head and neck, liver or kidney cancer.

The CDR3: CSATGGDTQYF. The CDR3 nucleotides read TGCAGTGCGACAGGAGGGGATACGCAGTATTTT. V usage is TRBV20-1 and J usage is TRBJ2-3; D may match TRBD1 or TRBD2 (6 bases each). The V gene's germline CDR1 is DFQATT and CDR2 SNEGSKA (reference sequence). Trimming shortened V by 6 bases and J by 6 bases, and 10 bases separated the two germline ends. The CDR3 spans 11 residues.